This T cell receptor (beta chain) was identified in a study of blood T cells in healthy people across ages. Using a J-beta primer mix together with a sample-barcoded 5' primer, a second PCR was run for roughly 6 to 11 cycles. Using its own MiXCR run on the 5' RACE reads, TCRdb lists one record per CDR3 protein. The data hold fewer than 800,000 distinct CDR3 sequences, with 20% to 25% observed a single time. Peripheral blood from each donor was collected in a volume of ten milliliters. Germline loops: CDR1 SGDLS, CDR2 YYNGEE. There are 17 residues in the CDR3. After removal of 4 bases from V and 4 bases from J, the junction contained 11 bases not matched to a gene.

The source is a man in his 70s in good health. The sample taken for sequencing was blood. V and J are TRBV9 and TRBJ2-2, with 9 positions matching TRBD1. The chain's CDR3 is CASSIGQGSQRTGELFF. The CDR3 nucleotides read TGTGCCAGCAGCATTGGACAGGGGAGTCAACGCACCGGGGAGCTGTTTTTT.